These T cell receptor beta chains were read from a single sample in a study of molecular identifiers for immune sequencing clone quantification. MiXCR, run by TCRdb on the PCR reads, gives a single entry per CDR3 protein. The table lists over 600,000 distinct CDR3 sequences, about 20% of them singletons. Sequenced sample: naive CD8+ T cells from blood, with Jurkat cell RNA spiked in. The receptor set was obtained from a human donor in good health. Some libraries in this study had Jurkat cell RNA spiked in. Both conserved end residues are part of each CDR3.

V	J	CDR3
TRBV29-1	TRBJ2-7	CSGTQGYEQYF
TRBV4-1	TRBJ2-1	CASSRGAGDNEQFF
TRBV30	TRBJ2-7	CAWRAGGLPEQYF
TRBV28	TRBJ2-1	CASSSPGQFFPEQFF
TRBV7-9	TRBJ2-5	CASSLGFTTFQETQYF
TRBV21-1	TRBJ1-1	CASSKEGNTEAFF
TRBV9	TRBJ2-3	CASSALRAGSTDTQYF
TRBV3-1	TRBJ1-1	CATGVGRTEAFF
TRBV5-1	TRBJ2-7	CASSLAVGTYEQYF
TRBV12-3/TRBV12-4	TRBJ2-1	CASTSGPPNEQFF
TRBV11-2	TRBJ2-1	CASSLEAYGNFNEQFF
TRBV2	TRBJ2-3	CASSEIAGGIRGTDTQYF
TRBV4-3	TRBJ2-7	CASSQDGLGTGAYEQYF
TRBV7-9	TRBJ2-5	CASSSTPGHVTTQETQYF
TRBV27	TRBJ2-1	CASSLSVAGVAEQFF
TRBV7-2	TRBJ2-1	CASSPLGQGNLGNEQFF
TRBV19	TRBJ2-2	CASSITGLVTEELFF
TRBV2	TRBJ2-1	CASGGQVHLAGGSSSYNEQFF
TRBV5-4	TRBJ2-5	CASSLDGYGETQYF
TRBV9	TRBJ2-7	CASSGGLAETYEQYF
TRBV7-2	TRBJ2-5	CASSFVGETQYF
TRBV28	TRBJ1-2	CASSPSAGSYGYTF
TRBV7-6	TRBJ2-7	CASSKGGYSYEQYF
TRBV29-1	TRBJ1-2	CSVETYGYTF
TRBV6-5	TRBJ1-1	CASSYASRMNTEAFF
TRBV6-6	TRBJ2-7	CASSTGQGHEQYF
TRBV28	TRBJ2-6	CASRSVSETKRSGANVLTF
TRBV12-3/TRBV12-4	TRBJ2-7	CASSFDRAYEQYF
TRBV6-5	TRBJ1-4	CASSYSGSHEKLFF
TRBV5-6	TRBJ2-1	CASSLPVGQGSDNEQFF
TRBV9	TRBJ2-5	CASSESGLGQETQYF
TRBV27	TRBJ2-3	CASIRTGQTDTQYF
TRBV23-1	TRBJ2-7	CASSQTKGVYFYEQYF
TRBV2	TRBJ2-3	CASSEAIGGWDTQYF
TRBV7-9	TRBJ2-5	CASSLGWGNQETQYF
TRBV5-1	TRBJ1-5	CASSLESGAGQPQHF
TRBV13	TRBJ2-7	CASSFRDGGSYEQYF
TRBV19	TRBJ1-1	CATEGGHMNTEAFF
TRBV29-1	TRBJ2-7	CSVDQGNYEQYF
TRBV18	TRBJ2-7	CASSLQGLEEQYF
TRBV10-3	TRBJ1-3	CAISEIGPSSGNTIYF
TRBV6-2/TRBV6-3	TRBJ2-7	CASSYSMYEQYF
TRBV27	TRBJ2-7	CASSPGWQGGTYEQYF
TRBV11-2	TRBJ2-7	CASLGKTYEQYF
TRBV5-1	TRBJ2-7	CASSSGTPYEQYF
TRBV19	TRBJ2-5	CASSMGGGGLQETQYF
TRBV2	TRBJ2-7	CASSEGTGLGEQYF
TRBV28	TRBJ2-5	CASSLDDQETQYF
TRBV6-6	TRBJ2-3	CASGLTSGADTQYF
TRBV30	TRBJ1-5	CAWSIGMGQPQHF
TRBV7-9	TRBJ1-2	CASSPTVSANYGYTF
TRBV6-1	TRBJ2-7	CASSGFGTTAAYEQYF
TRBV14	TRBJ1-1	CASSQEYLGQGSTEAFF